The 2 T cell receptor beta chains below all came from one sample that was sequenced in a study of molecular identifiers for immune sequencing clone quantification. TCRdb recomputed calls from the PCR reads with MiXCR, one row per CDR3 protein. Of 600,000 to 650,000 distinct CDR3 sequences listed, about 20% are singletons. Sequencing was performed on naive CD8+ T cells from blood, with Jurkat cell RNA spiked in. Subset: FACS-sorted CD8+CD4-CCR7+CD45RA+ naive T cells. These receptors all come from a human donor in good health. Some libraries in this study had Jurkat cell RNA spiked in.

V and J are TRBV28 and TRBJ2-1; 9 bases match TRBD2. CDR3 length: 15 amino acids. Looked up from germline, CDR1 is MDHEN and CDR2 is SYDVKM. Unmatched junction bases numbered 5, after V lost 2 bases and J lost 6 bases. CDR3 region: CASSLNSGSTNEQFF. The CDR3 nucleotides read TGTGCCAGCAGTTTAAATAGCGGGAGTACCAATGAGCAGTTCTTC. The full variable domain, completed using reference TRBV28 and TRBJ2-1, is DVKVTQSSRYLVKRTGEKVFLECVQDMDHENMFWYRQDPGLGLRLIYFSYDVKMKEKGDIPEGYSVSREKKERFSLILESASTNQTSMYLCASSLNSGSTNEQFFGPGTRLTVL.

This clonotype occurred a few times. The gene calls are TRBV6-6 and TRBJ2-5, with D unclear. CDR3 length: 14 amino acids. Trimming stripped 2 bases from V and 5 bases from J, with 12 bases between. Germline assignment: CDR1 MNHNY and CDR2 SVGAGI (reference sequence). The CDR3: CASSYPLLGETQYF. The CDR3 coding sequence is TGTGCCAGCAGTTACCCCCTCTTGGGGGAGACCCAGTACTTC.